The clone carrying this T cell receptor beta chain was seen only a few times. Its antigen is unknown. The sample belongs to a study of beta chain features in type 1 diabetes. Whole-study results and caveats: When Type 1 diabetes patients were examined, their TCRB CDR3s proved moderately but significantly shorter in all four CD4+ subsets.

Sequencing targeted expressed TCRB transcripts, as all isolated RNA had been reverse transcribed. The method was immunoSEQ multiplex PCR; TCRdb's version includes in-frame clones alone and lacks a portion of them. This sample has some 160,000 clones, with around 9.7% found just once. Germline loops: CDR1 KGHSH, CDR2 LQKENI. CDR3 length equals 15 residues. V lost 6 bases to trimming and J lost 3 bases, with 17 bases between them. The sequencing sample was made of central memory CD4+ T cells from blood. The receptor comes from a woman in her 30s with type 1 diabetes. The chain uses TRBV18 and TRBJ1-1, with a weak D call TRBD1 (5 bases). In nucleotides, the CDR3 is TGTGCCAGCTCCCTGACTTCAGGGTTACACACTGAAGCTTTCTTT. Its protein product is CASSLTSGLHTEAFF.